This T cell receptor (beta chain) comes out of a study of metastatic and nonmetastatic thyroid tumors. Prior to thyroid surgery, none of the patients had received any treatment. This clone was seen many times. How the authors handled the data: The study's classifier, a distant-metastasis tool for papillary thyroid cancer, was built using CDR3 differences across clinicopathological groups. TCRdb redid the clone calls on the PCR reads using MiXCR. These V and J calls originate from TCRdb's pipeline instead of the authors' own analysis. The sample holds about 22,000 clones, around 20% seen once. Material for sequencing was adjacent normal tissue. The clonotype was recovered from a male donor with papillary thyroid cancer or a benign thyroid nodule (not recorded which). Some clones in this sample may be carry-over from other donors' samples.

The CDR3 DNA sequence: TGTGCCAGTAGTTCGTGGACTGAAGCTTTCTTT. This sequence encodes CASSSWTEAFF. The V gene is TRBV19, the J gene TRBJ1-1; D ambiguous. Trimming pared 5 bases from V and 5 bases from J, leaving 6 bases between. The germline gives CDR1 LNHDA, CDR2 SQIVND (reference sequence). CDR3 size: 11 residues. The full variable domain, completed using reference TRBV19 and TRBJ1-1, is DGGITQSPKYLFRKEGQNVTLSCEQNLNHDAMYWYRQDPGQGLRLIYYSQIVNDFQKGDIAEGYSVSREKKESFPLTVTSAQKNPTAFYLCASSSWTEAFFGQGTRLTVV.